These 18 T cell receptor beta chains were all obtained from the same sample, sequenced in a study of T cell repertoires in aging, cancer and after chemotherapy. The template was genomic DNA from peripheral blood, not RNA. Multiplex touch-down PCR with TRB-A/B primers amplified rearranged V-D-J TRB sequences. MiXCR was run by TCRdb on the multiplex PCR reads, yielding one entry per CDR3 protein. The profile shows around 6,700 distinct CDR3 sequences, about 50% of them singletons. Specimen: blood. Source of these receptors: a human donor with a solid tumor.

The genes are TRBV29-1 and TRBJ2-5, with 7 bases that match TRBD2. The CDR3 sequence is 16 residues long. The V gene's germline CDR1 is SQVTM and CDR2 ANQGSEA. With V trimmed by 4 bases and J by 1 base, 12 bases remained unmatched. Here the CDR3 DNA reads TGCAGCGTTGCCCCGAGGTTAAGGGAGGGCCAAGAGACCCAGTACTTC. Amino acids: CSVAPRLREGQETQYF.

The J gene is TRBJ1-2, the V gene TRBV24-1; a weak D match, TRBD1 (6 bases). Germline V lookup: CDR1 KGHDR, CDR2 SFDVKD. The CDR3 is 13 amino acids. V lost 4 bases, J lost 8 bases, and 13 bases lay in between. CDR3 sequence: CATSEAAGAGYTF. In nucleotides, the CDR3 is TGTGCCACCAGTGAGGCCGCAGGGGCCGGCTACACCTTC.

CDR3 nucleotide sequence: TGCAGTGCTAGAGATCAGAGAGGGGAGCAGTTCTTC. This encodes CSARDQRGEQFF. The genes are TRBV20-1 and TRBJ2-1, with D perhaps TRBD2 (5 bases). V gave up 0 bases and J gave up 10 bases, with 10 bases separating them. The CDR3 sequence is 12 residues long. Germline-derived CDR1 and CDR2 are DFQATT and SNEGSKA (reference sequence).

The rearrangement joins TRBV6-6 to TRBJ2-2; tentative D call: TRBD2 (5 bases). The germline CDR1 and CDR2 sequences are MNHNY and SVGAGI (reference sequence). The germline V and J ends were trimmed by 3 bases and 5 bases, with 7 bases remaining between them. The CDR3 totals 13 residues. The CDR3 loop is CASSYSGTGELFF. CDR3 DNA sequence: TGTGCCAGCAGTTATTCGGGGACCGGGGAGCTGTTTTTT.

This clonotype was counted between two and nine times. The chain is built from TRBV13 and TRBJ1-2; D gene uncertain. CDR3 length: 12 residues. V gave up 8 bases and J gave up 4 bases, with 11 bases separating them. Germline V gives CDR1 PRHDT, CDR2 FYEKMQ (reference sequence). CDR3 coding DNA: TGTGCCAGCGCGGACGGACCCTATGGCTACACCTTC. Residues: CASADGPYGYTF.

The chain employs TRBV5-1 and TRBJ2-1; TRBD2 is a possible D gene (6 bases). Trimming removed 3 bases from V and 2 bases from J, with 9 bases in between. CDR1 SGHRS and CDR2 YFSETQ come from the germline V gene. This CDR3 is built from 14 residues. CDR3 sequence reads: CASSSLATYNEQFF. The CDR3 DNA sequence: TGCGCCAGCAGCTCCCTAGCGACCTACAATGAGCAGTTCTTC.

CDR3: CATRGQGPTGELFF. In DNA, the CDR3 is TGCGCCACCCGGGGACAGGGCCCAACCGGGGAGCTGTTTTTT. The rearrangement links TRBV5-1 to TRBJ2-2; 9 bases are shared with TRBD1. The CDR3 loop spans 14 amino acids. Germline CDR1 SGHRS, CDR2 YFSETQ. V shed 9 bases, J shed 5 bases, and the junction held 8 bases outside the gene matches.

This clonotype was counted between two and nine times. The J gene is TRBJ2-7, the V gene TRBV27; 11 bases fit TRBD1. After removal of 4 bases from V and 6 bases from J, the junction contained 8 bases not matched to a gene. CDR1 is MNHEY and CDR2 is SMNVEV in the germline V gene (reference sequence). The CDR3 length is 15 residues. As DNA, the CDR3 is TGTGCCAGCAGTTCGATTTCCGGGACAGGGGGCGAGCAGTACTTC. The encoded protein is CASSSISGTGGEQYF.

This chain uses TRBV13 with TRBJ2-7; D remains unclear. From germline, CDR1 is PRHDT and CDR2 FYEKMQ (reference sequence). The CDR3 loop spans 15 amino acids. The V end was cut by 1 base, the J end by 1 base, with 11 bases between. The CDR3 DNA reads as TGTGCCAGCAGCTTAGTCAACGACGGGTCCTACGAGCAGTACTTC. This codes for CASSLVNDGSYEQYF.

The chain employs TRBV20-1 and TRBJ1-3, with 7 bases lining up with TRBD1. Trimming cost V 5 bases and J 9 bases; bases outside gene matches: 7. From germline, CDR1 is DFQATT and CDR2 SNEGSKA (reference sequence). This CDR3 has 12 amino acids. This chain's CDR3 is CSAFDRAGTIYF. The CDR3 coding sequence is TGCAGTGCTTTCGACAGGGCCGGCACCATATATTTT.

There are a few counts of this clonotype. V is TRBV12-3 or TRBV12-4 and J is TRBJ2-7, with a weak D call TRBD2 (6 bases). Trimming stripped 5 bases from V and 1 base from J, with 12 bases between. This CDR3 is 14 amino acids long. The CDR3 loop reads CASSTIGLSYEQYF. The CDR3 DNA sequence: TGTGCCAGCAGTACAATCGGACTATCCTACGAGCAGTACTTC.

This clonotype was seen more than once but under ten times. The chain combines TRBV5-1 with TRBJ1-1; unclear D gene. Germline V gene sequence: CDR1 SGHRS, CDR2 YFSETQ. V lost 0 bases and J lost 6, with 12 bases in between. This CDR3 comprises 14 residues. The CDR3 is CASSLEGIDAEAFF. The CDR3 nucleotides are TGCGCCAGCAGCTTGGAAGGGATAGACGCTGAAGCTTTCTTT.

This chain links TRBV5-6 with TRBJ2-7, with 8 bases fitting TRBD2. The CDR3 extends over 14 amino acids. Germline lookup yields CDR1 SGHDT and CDR2 YYEEEE. The V segment lost 2 bases and the J segment 2 bases; nucleotides outside the gene matches: 3. CDR3 sequence reads: CASSFTSGTYEQYF. The DNA of the CDR3 is TGTGCCAGCAGCTTTACTAGCGGAACCTACGAGCAGTACTTC.

A few counts support this clonotype. The CDR3 is CAWSWESPLHF. CDR3 nucleotide sequence: TGTGCCTGGAGCTGGGAATCACCCCTCCACTTT. The chain joins TRBV30 to TRBJ1-6; D remains ambiguous. V was pared by 3 bases and J by 10 bases, with 7 bases between. The germline V gene has CDR1 GTSNPN and CDR2 SVGIG (reference sequence). This CDR3 has 11 residues.

The genes are TRBV28 and TRBJ2-7, with 7 bases aligning to TRBD2. This CDR3 is built from 13 residues. V trimming: 8 bases; J trimming: 7 bases; junction bases outside the gene matches: 11. From germline, CDR1 is MDHEN and CDR2 SYDVKM. DNA of the CDR3: TGTGCCAGCGGGGAGGGCCCCGCTAGTGAGCAGTACTTC. This gives the protein CASGEGPASEQYF.

This clonotype showed up just a few times. This rearrangement joins TRBV20-1 to TRBJ2-3, with 10 bases aligning to TRBD2. V dropped 3 bases and J dropped 5; count of bases not matched to a gene: 5. The CDR3 runs to 14 residues. Germline-derived CDR1 and CDR2 are DFQATT and SNEGSKA (reference sequence). CDR3 nucleotide sequence: TGCAGTGCTAGGCCCAGCGGGAGGGGAGATACGCAGTATTTT. It yields the protein CSARPSGRGDTQYF.

The V gene is TRBV12-3 or TRBV12-4, the J gene TRBJ1-5; 7 nucleotides match TRBD1. The CDR3 sequence is 15 residues long. V lost 5 bases to trimming and J lost 7 bases; unmatched junction nucleotides: 11. This CDR3 reads CASSPGGRGEQPQHF. DNA for the CDR3: TGTGCCAGCAGTCCAGGGGGGCGGGGGGAACAGCCCCAGCATTTT.

The gene calls are TRBV13 and TRBJ2-5, with 13 bases fitting TRBD2. The CDR3 spans 16 residues. J was trimmed by 0 bases and V by 5 bases; bases with no gene match: 3. Germline lookup yields CDR1 PRHDT and CDR2 FYEKMQ (reference sequence). CDR3 coding DNA: TGTGCCAGCAGCCCGACTAGCGGGGGGTACCAAGAGACCCAGTACTTC. Encoded protein: CASSPTSGGYQETQYF.